What follows are 5 T cell receptor beta chains derived from one specimen sequenced in a study of shared clonotypes between healthy human individuals. The data were produced by immunoSEQ multiplex PCR, yet TCRdb's version contains in-frame clones alone and is incomplete. Of more than 550,000 clones in the sample, around 91% are singletons; the top ten hold less than 40%. The sequenced material came from memory CD8+ T cells from PBMCs. The subset denotes: CD45RO+ cells pooled with CCR7-negative TemRA cells. The receptors here all came from a man aged 18 to 30 in good health. Some clones in this sample may be carry-over from other donors' samples.

The chain carries TRBV7-2 and TRBJ1-2; D is uncertain. Germline loops: CDR1 SGHTA, CDR2 FQGNSA. The CDR3 contains 14 residues. V dropped 0 bases and J dropped 7 bases, with 12 bases sitting between them. The CDR3 loop reads CASSLAGVGFGYTF. The CDR3 DNA reads TGTGCCAGCAGCTTAGCTGGGGTGGGGTTTGGCTACACCTTC.

The chain recombines TRBV7-8 with TRBJ2-2; 12 nucleotides agree with TRBD2. V trimming: 2 bases; J trimming: 3 bases; junction bases outside the gene matches: 10. The germline gives CDR1 SGHVS, CDR2 FQNEAQ. This CDR3 is built from 19 residues. CDR3 bases: TGTGCCAGCAGCTTATGGAGACTAGCGGGAGAACGGGACACCGGGGAGCTGTTTTTT. This sequence encodes CASSLWRLAGERDTGELFF.

This chain uses TRBV28 with TRBJ1-5; D gene unclear. The V and J ends lost 3 bases and 1 base respectively, with 7 bases between them. CDR3 length: 14 amino acids. Germline CDR1 is MDHEN and CDR2 is SYDVKM. DNA of the CDR3: TGTGCCAGCAGTTTTATGGTGAGCAATCAGCCCCAGCATTTT. Protein sequence: CASSFMVSNQPQHF.

As concerns this clone: Possible read error: a much larger clone is one base away. This rearrangement joins TRBV27 to TRBJ1-1, with TRBD1 matching over 8 bases. The CDR3 runs to 15 residues. V trimming: 9 bases; J trimming: 6 bases; junction bases outside the gene matches: 15. Germline V gene sequence: CDR1 MNHEY, CDR2 SMNVEV (reference sequence). The CDR3 loop reads CASYDRGQERAEAFF. The DNA for the CDR3 is TGTGCCAGTTACGACAGGGGACAGGAACGGGCTGAAGCTTTCTTT.

The chain employs TRBV4-1 and TRBJ1-2; no definite D call. The ends were cut back, 2 bases at V and 0 bases at J, with 10 bases in the middle. This CDR3 is 15 amino acids long. Per germline, CDR1 MGHRA and CDR2 YSYEKL. This CDR3 is CASSQHSNSNYGYTF. The CDR3 coding sequence is TGCGCCAGCAGCCAACACTCCAATTCTAACTATGGCTACACCTTC.